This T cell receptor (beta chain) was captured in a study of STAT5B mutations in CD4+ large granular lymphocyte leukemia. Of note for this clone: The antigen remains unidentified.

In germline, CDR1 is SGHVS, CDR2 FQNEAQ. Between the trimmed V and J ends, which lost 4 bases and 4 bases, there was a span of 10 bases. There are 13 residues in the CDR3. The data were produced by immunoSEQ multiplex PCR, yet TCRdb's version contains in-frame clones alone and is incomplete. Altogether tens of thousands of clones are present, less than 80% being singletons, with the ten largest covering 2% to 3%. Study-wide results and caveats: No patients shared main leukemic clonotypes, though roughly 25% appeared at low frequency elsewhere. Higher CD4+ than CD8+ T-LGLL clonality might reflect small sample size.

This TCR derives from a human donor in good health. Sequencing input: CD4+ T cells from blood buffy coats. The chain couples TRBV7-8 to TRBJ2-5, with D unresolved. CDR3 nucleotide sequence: TGTGCCAGCAGCTCCCTGGGTCGAGAGACCCAGTACTTC. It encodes CASSSLGRETQYF.